Presented here are 30 T cell receptor beta chains from one specimen sequenced in a study of T cell repertoires in cytomegalovirus infection. These receptors have no identified antigens. Each CDR3 protein gets one entry after TCRdb re-called the reads with MiXCR. Of 110,000 or so distinct CDR3 sequences in the sample, over 25% were seen once. The source material was CD8+ T cells from cultured PBMCs, sampled from culture after CMV antigen stimulation. The receptors shown here come from a human donor in good health (CMV status not recorded). Some clones in this sample may be carry-over from other donors' samples.

This chain uses TRBV2 with TRBJ2-1; possible D gene TRBD2, 5 bases. CDR3 size: 15 residues. Between the trimmed V and J ends, which lost 3 bases and 0 bases, there was a span of 9 bases. CDR1 SNHLY and CDR2 FYNNEI come from the germline V gene. For the CDR3, the DNA is TGTGCCAGCAGTGAGAGGGAGTACTCCTACAATGAGCAGTTCTTC. Its translation: CASSEREYSYNEQFF.

This clonotype was counted ten times or more. V is TRBV4-2 and J is TRBJ2-3, with TRBD1 matching 10 bases. Germline V gene sequence: CDR1 LGHNA, CDR2 YNFKEQ. The CDR3 has 17 residues. V was clipped by 8 bases and J by 3 bases; unmatched bases: 14. CDR3 sequence reads: CASSASGGGQGTDTQYF. The CDR3 coding sequence is TGTGCCAGCTCGGCCAGTGGAGGGGGACAGGGGACAGATACGCAGTATTTT.

The chain links TRBV5-3 to TRBJ1-2, with 11 bases identical to TRBD1. TRBV5-3 is sorted into the ORF group, with uncertain function. V lost 8 bases and J lost 10; bases outside the gene matches: 10. This CDR3 is 13 amino acids long. The DNA for the CDR3 is TGTGCCAGCAGCGCACCGGGACAGGGGGACTACACCTTC. This gives the protein CASSAPGQGDYTF.

This sequence joins TRBV6-2 or TRBV6-3 and TRBJ2-1; TRBD2 matches 7 bases. Losses at the gene ends were 0 bases for V and 0 bases for J; bases not matched to a gene: 5. The CDR3 runs to 17 residues. Germline assignment: CDR1 MNHEY and CDR2 SVGEGT. The DNA of the CDR3 is TGTGCCAGCAGTTACTCGATCGCTAGCGGCTCCTACAATGAGCAGTTCTTC. Translating gives CASSYSIASGSYNEQFF.

The chain has TRBV12-3 or TRBV12-4 and TRBJ2-1, with a weak D call TRBD2 (7 bases). The CDR3 loop spans 15 amino acids. V lost 5 bases to trimming and J lost 4 bases, with 15 bases between them. The CDR3 DNA follows: TGTGCCAGCAGTCACGAGGGGGGGCTATACAATGAGCAGTTCTTC. It is translated as CASSHEGGLYNEQFF.

The chain links TRBV7-6 to TRBJ1-5; no definite D call. V was trimmed by 1 base and J by 4 bases, leaving 14 bases between them. This CDR3 contains 16 residues. Germline V CDR1 and CDR2: SGHVS, FNYEAQ. The CDR3 reads CASSLGRGGLNQPQHF. The DNA for the CDR3 is TGTGCCAGCAGCTTAGGGCGGGGAGGGTTGAATCAGCCCCAGCATTTT.

The CDR3 coding sequence is TGTGCCAGTAGTGAGCTCGGGCCGGGGTACAATGAGCAGTTCTTC. It yields the protein CASSELGPGYNEQFF. The chain recombines TRBV19 with TRBJ2-1, with a weak D call TRBD2 (5 bases). V was clipped by 5 bases and J by 4 bases, with 15 bases between them. CDR1 is LNHDA and CDR2 is SQIVND in the germline V gene (reference sequence). This CDR3 has 15 amino acids.

This clonotype was counted between two and nine times. This chain joins TRBV6-6 and TRBJ1-1; D is unresolved. This CDR3 contains 13 residues. Germline V CDR1 and CDR2: MNHNY, SVGAGI (reference sequence). Trimming pared 3 bases from V and 6 bases from J, leaving 11 bases between. CDR3 bases: TGTGCCAGCAGTTATGGATGGGATCCTGAAGCTTTCTTT. It yields the protein CASSYGWDPEAFF.

This clonotype was observed at least ten times. The germline gene is not matched at one end of the junction; a read error may be the cause. V usage is TRBV7-6 and J usage is TRBJ1-3, with 8 bases identical to TRBD1. Germline lookup yields CDR1 SGHVS and CDR2 FNYEAQ. This CDR3 has 16 residues. In DNA form, the CDR3 reads TGTGCCAGCAGCCCTCACATGACACAGGGACAGGTGGCCTCGGATTTT. Its translation is CASSPHMTQGQVASDF.

This clonotype came up once. The chain employs TRBV7-6 and TRBJ1-2; D gene ambiguous. Germline CDR1 SGHVS, CDR2 FNYEAQ. This CDR3 contains 15 residues. The ends were cut back, 3 bases at V and 4 bases at J, with 15 bases in the middle. The CDR3, as DNA: TGTGCCAGCAGCTTTGGTCAGGCCGATATCTATGGCTACACCTTC. Its protein is CASSFGQADIYGYTF. The full variable domain, with the rest looked up from reference TRBV7-6 and TRBJ1-2, is GAGVSQSPRYKVTKRGQDVALRCDPISGHVSLYWYRQALGQGPEFLTYFNYEAQQDKSGLPNDRFSAERPEGSISTLTIQRTEQRDSAMYRCASSFGQADIYGYTFGSGTRLTVV.

J is TRBJ1-5 and V is TRBV12-3 or TRBV12-4, with D perhaps TRBD1 (5 bases). The CDR3 contains 13 residues. The V end was cut by 3 bases, the J end by 7 bases, with 10 bases between. The CDR3 DNA is TGTGCCAGCAGTTTGCAGGGTGGGCAGCCCCAGCATTTT. Protein product: CASSLQGGQPQHF.

In this sample, this clonotype turned up once. One end of the junction is discordant with germline, which a read error may explain. The rearrangement uses TRBV5-8 and TRBJ2-1; 12 bases are shared with TRBD2. From germline, CDR1 is SGHTS and CDR2 YDEGEE. The CDR3 is 17 amino acids. CDR3 region: CAGSLFGLAGSRNEQFF. In DNA, the CDR3 is TGTGCCGGCAGCTTGTTTGGACTAGCGGGGTCCAGGAATGAGCAGTTCTTC.

There are many counts of this clonotype. This chain joins TRBV6-1 and TRBJ1-1; D not resolved. V gave up 3 bases and J gave up 10 bases, with 6 bases separating them. The germline CDR1 and CDR2 sequences are MNHNS and SASEGT. The CDR3 spans 10 residues. CDR3 sequence (DNA): TGTGCCAGCAGTGAGTATGGAGCTTTCTTT. It translates to CASSEYGAFF.

This clonotype came up a few times. The chain's CDR3 is CASSLTRPRGSPLHF. DNA for the CDR3: TGTGCCAGCAGCCTCACCCGGCCCCGGGGTTCACCCCTCCACTTT. The chain recombines TRBV12-3 or TRBV12-4 with TRBJ1-6; no clear D gene. This CDR3 has 15 amino acids. V lost 6 bases and J 9 bases, leaving 18 bases between the germline ends.

The gene calls are TRBV19 and TRBJ2-1, with 8 bases lining up with TRBD2. This CDR3 spans 17 amino acids. Germline V gene sequence: CDR1 LNHDA, CDR2 SQIVND (reference sequence). Trimming took 2 bases from V and 4 from J; bases not matched to a gene: 10. CDR3 sequence (DNA): TGTGCCAGTAGTATAAATTCTGTGGGACTAGGGTACAATGAGCAGTTCTTC. This codes for CASSINSVGLGYNEQFF.

This chain connects TRBV7-9 to TRBJ2-2, with D possibly matching TRBD1 (6 bases). Trimming took off 5 bases at V and 2 bases at J, with 15 bases between the two ends. Per the germline V gene, CDR1 is SEHNR and CDR2 is FQNEAQ (reference sequence). The CDR3 totals 16 residues. The CDR3 protein is CASSPTGIVNTGELFF. The CDR3 DNA reads TGTGCCAGCAGCCCAACAGGGATTGTAAACACCGGGGAGCTGTTTTTT. Variable domain in full (rest from reference TRBV7-9 and TRBJ2-2): DTGVSQNPRHKITKRGQNVTFRCDPISEHNRLYWYRQTLGQGPEFLTYFQNEAQLEKSRLLSDRFSAERPKGSFSTLEIQRTEQGDSAMYLCASSPTGIVNTGELFFGEGSRLTVL.

The chain joins TRBV7-6 to TRBJ2-1, with TRBD2 as a possible D gene (6 bases). Germline-derived CDR1 and CDR2 are SGHVS and FNYEAQ. Trimming pared 5 bases from V and 8 bases from J, leaving 19 bases between. The CDR3 covers 15 residues. CDR3 DNA sequence: TGTGCCAGCAGCGCCCGACTGGGAGGTCTGGATGAGCAGTTCTTC. This encodes CASSARLGGLDEQFF.

This clonotype was counted only a few times. The chain joins TRBV7-9 to TRBJ2-7; TRBD1 matches 9 bases. The germline CDR1 and CDR2 sequences are SEHNR and FQNEAQ (reference sequence). Trimming removed 5 bases from V and 2 bases from J; junction bases left unmatched: 7. This CDR3 spans 15 amino acids. CDR3 in amino acids: CASSPRDRGTYEQYF. The DNA of the CDR3 is TGTGCCAGCAGCCCTCGTGACAGGGGGACCTACGAGCAGTACTTC.

This clonotype occurred a few times. The chain uses TRBV12-3 or TRBV12-4 and TRBJ2-7; 8 bases are a match to TRBD1. V lost 5 bases to trimming and J lost 7 bases; unmatched junction nucleotides: 16. The CDR3 totals 16 residues. The CDR3 spells CASSRTGSPRRREQYF. The CDR3 region has the DNA TGTGCCAGCAGTCGGACAGGGAGCCCCCGTAGAAGGGAGCAGTACTTC.

This clonotype was seen only a few times. The chain couples TRBV6-5 to TRBJ2-1; a possible D gene is TRBD1 (6 bases). Between the trimmed V and J ends, which lost 4 bases and 5 bases, there was a span of 18 bases. The CDR3 consists of 16 residues. Germline CDR1 reads MNHEY; CDR2 reads SVGAGI. The CDR3 reads CASSSLQGFIDNEQFF. DNA for the CDR3: TGTGCCAGCAGTTCGCTACAGGGTTTTATCGACAATGAGCAGTTCTTC.

This clonotype came up a few times. This chain links TRBV7-9 with TRBJ2-7; D is undetermined. The CDR3 is 13 residues long. The germline gives CDR1 SEHNR, CDR2 FQNEAQ (reference sequence). V lost 5 bases and J lost 0, with 8 bases in between. The chain's CDR3 is CASSLHSSYEQYF. The CDR3 coding sequence is TGTGCCAGCAGCCTGCACAGCTCCTACGAGCAGTACTTC.

The V gene is TRBV7-9, the J gene TRBJ2-1; 13 bases agree with TRBD2. CDR1 is SEHNR and CDR2 is FQNEAQ in the germline V gene (reference sequence). The CDR3 consists of 16 residues. The J segment lost 4 bases and the V segment lost 3 bases, leaving 3 bases of the junction unmatched. As DNA, the CDR3 is TGTGCCAGCAGCTTTCCACTAGCGGGGGGGTACAATGAGCAGTTCTTC. It encodes CASSFPLAGGYNEQFF. The full variable domain, rest sourced from reference TRBV7-9 and TRBJ2-1, is DTGVSQNPRHKITKRGQNVTFRCDPISEHNRLYWYRQTLGQGPEFLTYFQNEAQLEKSRLLSDRFSAERPKGSFSTLEIQRTEQGDSAMYLCASSFPLAGGYNEQFFGPGTRLTVL.

This clonotype appeared once. Germline is not matched at one junction end, which may reflect a read error. CDR3: CASSLDSSPSYEQYF. As DNA, the CDR3 is TGTGCTAGCAGCCTAGACAGTTCTCCCTCCTACGAGCAGTACTTC. This chain uses TRBV7-7 with TRBJ2-7, with D perhaps TRBD1 (5 bases). The CDR3 totals 15 residues. From germline, CDR1 is SSHAT and CDR2 FNYEAQ (reference sequence).

This chain connects TRBV7-6 to TRBJ1-1; D possibly corresponds to TRBD1 (5 bases). Trimming pared 5 bases from V and 5 bases from J, leaving 15 bases between. The CDR3 is 14 amino acids. The germline CDR1 and CDR2 sequences are SGHVS and FNYEAQ. CDR3 in DNA: TGTGCCAGCAGCACGACAGATGGTGGGACTGAAGCTTTCTTT. Translation gives CASSTTDGGTEAFF.

This clonotype was detected ten times or more. The chain combines TRBV24-1 with TRBJ2-5; 12 bases map to TRBD2. The germline V gene has CDR1 KGHDR and CDR2 SFDVKD. This CDR3 is built from 18 residues. V dropped 4 bases and J dropped 0; count of bases not matched to a gene: 8. The CDR3 is CATSDSSLAGGYQETQYF. CDR3 coding DNA: TGTGCCACCAGTGACTCCTCCCTAGCGGGGGGGTACCAAGAGACCCAGTACTTC.

The genes are TRBV20-1 and TRBJ2-3; 7 positions match TRBD2. Germline assignment: CDR1 DFQATT and CDR2 SNEGSKA (reference sequence). V shed 5 bases and J 0 bases; nucleotides not matched to a gene: 11. The CDR3 has 16 residues. The DNA for the CDR3 is TGCAGTGCTGCGGCCGTGGCTAGCGGAAGCACAGATACGCAGTATTTT. Amino acid sequence: CSAAAVASGSTDTQYF.

This chain links TRBV2 with TRBJ2-1, with 9 bases aligning to TRBD2. CDR3 size: 14 residues. Losses at the gene ends were 9 bases for V and 7 bases for J; bases not matched to a gene: 10. Germline values: CDR1 SNHLY, CDR2 FYNNEI. CDR3 coding DNA: TGTGCCAGAGAGACGCGGGGGGGACTGAATGAGCAGTTCTTC. Encoded protein: CARETRGGLNEQFF.

The rearrangement uses TRBV28 and TRBJ2-5; 9 bases are a match to TRBD2. V shed 0 bases, J shed 6 bases, and the junction held 14 bases outside the gene matches. This CDR3 is built from 18 residues. Germline CDR1 is MDHEN and CDR2 is SYDVKM. The DNA for the CDR3 is TGTGCCAGCAGTTTATGGCCCCCACGCGGGGGGGCCTCAAAGACCCAGTACTTC. Protein product: CASSLWPPRGGASKTQYF.

The V call is TRBV19, the J call TRBJ2-3; D gene uncertain. V lost 3 bases to trimming and J lost 0 bases, with 13 bases between them. The germline gives CDR1 LNHDA, CDR2 SQIVND (reference sequence). The CDR3 extends over 16 amino acids. The CDR3 DNA follows: TGTGCCAGTAGTATTTCCAGATCTACTAGCACAGATACGCAGTATTTT. It codes for CASSISRSTSTDTQYF.

V usage is TRBV28 and J usage is TRBJ1-5; TRBD1 matches 8 bases. After removal of 7 bases from V and 6 bases from J, the junction contained 14 bases not matched to a gene. The CDR3 sequence is 16 residues long. Germline assignment: CDR1 MDHEN and CDR2 SYDVKM. This chain's CDR3 is CASKPSAQGAGQPQHF. The CDR3, as DNA: TGTGCCAGCAAACCATCGGCGCAGGGGGCAGGTCAGCCCCAGCATTTT.